This T cell receptor beta chain was documented in a study of T-cell memory formation after mild COVID-19. Trimming shortened V by 4 bases and J by 4 bases, and 11 bases separated the two germline ends. The CDR3 is 13 residues long. Looked up from germline, CDR1 is SGHDT and CDR2 is YYEEEE. General study findings and limits: Day 15 to 85 contracting clones showed balanced CD4/CD8; later expanders leaned CD4+. Contracting CD8+ clones were enriched in EMRA, CD4+ mainly in CM and EM.

In TCRdb, the 5' RACE reads were re-called with MiXCR into one record per CDR3 protein. This sample yields approximately 300,000 distinct CDR3 sequences, of which roughly 8% are seen a single time; around a fifth belongs to the top ten. Note on this clonotype: Its antigen remains unidentified.

Sequencing used PBMCs or a T cell subset sorted from them (not recorded which). The sequence derives from a man aged 18-30 years who had mild COVID-19 (a few samples of this study predate the infection). Cell type and time point are not known. V usage is TRBV5-6 and J usage is TRBJ1-2; unclear D gene. The CDR3 nucleotides read TGTGCCAGCAGCCCAGTCCGGACCTATGGCTACACCTTC. It codes for CASSPVRTYGYTF.